The rows below give T cell receptor beta chains drawn from one sample of a study of blood T cells in healthy people across ages. TCRdb re-called the 5' RACE reads through MiXCR, storing one row per CDR3 protein. Among some 700,000 distinct CDR3 sequences listed, roughly 43% were seen once. The specimen was blood. All receptors come from a woman in her sixties in good health. Both conserved end residues are part of each CDR3. The D gene is left open where the match is weak. Size is stated for part of the rows, as once, few or many counts, or as a class when the clone is expanded.

>TRBJ2-3|many|TRBV4-1|TRBD2
TGCGCCAGCAGCCATGGGACTAGCGGCACAGATACGCAGTATTTT
CASSHGTSGTDTQYF
>TRBJ2-2|few|TRBV29-1|-
TGCAGCGTTGATAGCGGCACTGATGGTCGGGAGCTGTTTTTT
CSVDSGTDGRELFF
>TRBJ2-5|-|TRBV12-3/TRBV12-4|-
TGTGCCAGCAGTTCCCTAGGTGGAGACGGGGAGACCCAGTACTTC
CASSSLGGDGETQYF
>TRBJ2-7|-|TRBV27|TRBD1
TGTGCCAGTTGGAAACAGCCTGGGACAGGGGCGACCGAGCAGTACTTC
CASWKQPGTGATEQYF
>TRBJ2-1|-|TRBV25-1|TRBD2
TGTGCCGGCAGGAGCGGGGGGGGCTACAATGAGCAGTTCTTC
CAGRSGGGYNEQFF
>TRBJ2-5|few|TRBV7-3|-
TGTGCCAGCAGCTTAATGGGTGCGCTAGGGGAGACCCAGTACTTC
CASSLMGALGETQYF
>TRBJ1-4|-|TRBV4-1|TRBD1
TGCGCCAGCAGCCTTGGACAGGGGCCGGCTAATGAAAAACTGTTTTTT
CASSLGQGPANEKLFF
>TRBJ2-7|-|TRBV20-1|TRBD2
TGCAGTGCTAGAGATAATACTCCCTCTCTTAGCGGGTACCCTTCCTACGAGCAGTACTTC
CSARDNTPSLSGYPSYEQYF
>TRBJ2-3|many|TRBV4-2|TRBD1
TGTGCCAGCAGCCAAATGCAGGGGGGCACAGATACGCAGTATTTT
CASSQMQGGTDTQYF
>TRBJ1-2|few|TRBV20-1|TRBD1
TGCAGTGCTCTTCCGATTGGGACAGATATTGGCTACACCTTC
CSALPIGTDIGYTF
>TRBJ2-3|-|TRBV29-1|TRBD2
TGCAGCGGCCGATCTAGCGGGGCAGGGGATACGCAGTATTTT
CSGRSSGAGDTQYF
>TRBJ2-6|-|TRBV12-3/TRBV12-4|TRBD1
TGTGCCAGCAGCGGGACAGGCGACGTCTCTGGCGCCAACGTCCTGACTTTC
CASSGTGDVSGANVLTF
>TRBJ2-1|few|TRBV5-1|TRBD2
TGCGCCAGCAGCTTGACAGCGGGAAAATACAATGAGCAGTTCTTC
CASSLTAGKYNEQFF
>TRBJ2-7|-|TRBV7-7|TRBD1
TGTGCTAGCAGCTTAGGGACAGGCGACGAGCAGTACTTC
CASSLGTGDEQYF
>TRBJ2-7|-|TRBV3-1|TRBD2
TGTGCCAGCAGCCAGACTAGCGTGTACGAGCAGTACTTC
CASSQTSVYEQYF
>TRBJ1-1|-|TRBV29-1|-
TGCAGCGTTGAGTCAGGGATCAGCACTGAAGCTTTCTTT
CSVESGISTEAFF
>TRBJ1-5|-|TRBV2|-
TGTGCCGGCAACCAAGACAGGATGGCCCAGCATTTT
CAGNQDRMAQHF
>TRBJ2-5|-|TRBV7-9|-
TGTGCCAGCAGCTTAGCCACCGGGGGAGAGGGCCAGCAGTACTTC
CASSLATGGEGQQYF
>TRBJ1-3|-|TRBV6-5|-
TGTGCCAGCAGCCGGGACATCCATCCTATCACCATATATTTT
CASSRDIHPITIYF
>TRBJ2-7|-|TRBV12-3/TRBV12-4|-
TGTGCCGGCAGTTTAGCAGGGGCAAGGGACTACGAGCAGTACTTC
CAGSLAGARDYEQYF
>TRBJ2-1|-|TRBV7-3|TRBD1
TGTGCCAGCAGCTTAAGCGTGGTCGGGACAGGGGCCTACAATGAGCAGTTCTTC
CASSLSVVGTGAYNEQFF
>TRBJ2-7|-|TRBV4-2|TRBD2
TGTGCCAGCAGCCAGGATTCGACTAGCAGAACCTACGAGCAGTACTTC
CASSQDSTSRTYEQYF
>TRBJ2-6|-|TRBV3-1|-
TGTGCCAGCAGCCCAACAAACGGAAAATCTGGGGCCAACGTCCTGACTTTC
CASSPTNGKSGANVLTF
>TRBJ2-7|many|TRBV29-1|TRBD1
TGCAGCATTGCCCCCACAGGGGTCTACGAGCAGTACTTC
CSIAPTGVYEQYF
>TRBJ2-7|many|TRBV20-1|-
TGCAGTGCGACCAGGGTGGGGAACGAGCAGTACTTC
CSATRVGNEQYF
>TRBJ1-6|-|TRBV9|-
TGTGCCAGCAGCAACCTACAGGGAAATAATTCACCCCTCCACTTT
CASSNLQGNNSPLHF
>TRBJ2-1|-|TRBV20-1|-
TGCAGTGCTAGAGATCTACAGGGAATATTCAATGAGCAGTTCTTC
CSARDLQGIFNEQFF
>TRBJ2-5|-|TRBV20-1|TRBD2
TGCAGTGCTAGTCCTAGCGGACAAGAGACCCAGTACTTC
CSASPSGQETQYF
>TRBJ2-2|few|TRBV3-1|-
TGTGCCAGCAGCCAAGCCCCCAACACCGGGGAGCTGTTTTTT
CASSQAPNTGELFF
>TRBJ2-7|-|TRBV2|-
TGTGCCAGCAGCATCGGACGAGCGGGCAACTACGAGCAGTACTTC
CASSIGRAGNYEQYF
>TRBJ2-1|few|TRBV5-1|TRBD2
TGCGCCAGCAGCTTGGAGACTAGCGGGAGAAGTGTTTCCTACAATGAGCAGTTCTTC
CASSLETSGRSVSYNEQFF
>TRBJ2-5|-|TRBV25-1|TRBD2
TGTGCCAGAAGTGAAGGAAGACTAGCCGAAGAGACCCAGTACTTC
CARSEGRLAEETQYF
>TRBJ1-5|-|TRBV7-2|-
TGTGCCAGCAGCGGGGGGACCTGGGGTCGGAATCAGCCCCAGCATTTT
CASSGGTWGRNQPQHF
>TRBJ2-7|-|TRBV2|TRBD2
TGTGCCAGCAGACGACTAGCGGGGGGGCAGGGCGAGCAGTACTTC
CASRRLAGGQGEQYF
>TRBJ2-7|-|TRBV10-3|TRBD2
TGTGCCATCGGGGACCGGACTAGCAGAAGTTCCTACGAGCAGTACTTC
CAIGDRTSRSSYEQYF
>TRBJ2-1|few|TRBV6-1|TRBD2
TGTGCCAGCAGAACTAGCGGGAGCGGGGAGCAGTTCTTC
CASRTSGSGEQFF
>TRBJ2-1|-|TRBV27|-
TGTGCCAGCAGTTGGGGACGACCTCCTTTGTACAATGAGCAGTTCTTC
CASSWGRPPLYNEQFF
>TRBJ2-7|-|TRBV7-9|-
TGTGCCAGCAGCGTAGGGCAGGCCCATTACGAGCAGTACTTC
CASSVGQAHYEQYF
>TRBJ1-6|few|TRBV11-2|TRBD1
TGTGCCAGCAGCTTGGACAGGAATTCACCCCTCCACTTT
CASSLDRNSPLHF
>TRBJ2-3|few|TRBV9|-
TGTGCCAGCAGCGTAGCTACGGGGTGGAGCACAGATACGCAGTATTTT
CASSVATGWSTDTQYF
>TRBJ2-5|once|TRBV28|-
TGTGCCAGCAGTTTCGACCCTGGGGAGACCCAGTACTTC
CASSFDPGETQYF
>TRBJ2-7|-|TRBV28|-
TGTGCCCACCGGGGCAACTCCCACGAGCAGTACTTC
CAHRGNSHEQYF
>TRBJ2-3|-|TRBV9|TRBD2
TGTGCCAGCAGCGAAAGCGGGGGGACCACAGATACGCAGTATTTT
CASSESGGTTDTQYF
>TRBJ2-4|few|TRBV20-1|-
TGCAGTGCTAGAGAGGGATCCCGAGCGGCAAACATTCAGTACTTC
CSAREGSRAANIQYF
>TRBJ2-5|-|TRBV4-2|TRBD2
TGTGCCAGCAGCCAAGAGGGGCTGCGGGAGCCCTCGGAGACCCAGTACTTC
CASSQEGLREPSETQYF
>TRBJ2-3|few|TRBV7-8|-
TGTGCCAGCAGCTTAACCGAAGATACGCAGTATTTT
CASSLTEDTQYF
>TRBJ2-1|-|TRBV5-1|TRBD1
TGCGCCAGCACCACCGGGACAGCCAACAATGAGCAGTTCTTC
CASTTGTANNEQFF